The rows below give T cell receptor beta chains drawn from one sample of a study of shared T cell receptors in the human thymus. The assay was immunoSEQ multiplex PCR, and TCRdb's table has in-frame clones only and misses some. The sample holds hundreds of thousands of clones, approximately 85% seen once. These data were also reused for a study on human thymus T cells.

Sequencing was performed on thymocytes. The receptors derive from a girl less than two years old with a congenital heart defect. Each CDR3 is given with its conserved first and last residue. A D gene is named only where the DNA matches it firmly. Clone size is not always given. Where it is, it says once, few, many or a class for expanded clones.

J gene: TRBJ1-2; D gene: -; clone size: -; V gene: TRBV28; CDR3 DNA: TGTGCCAGCAGTCCCCCCCCGGGGAACGGTTGCTACACCTTC; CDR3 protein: CASSPPPGNGCYTF
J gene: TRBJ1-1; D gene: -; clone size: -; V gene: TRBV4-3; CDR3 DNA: TGCGCCAGCAGCCAAGAGGGGGGAAACACTGAAGCTTTCTTT; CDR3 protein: CASSQEGGNTEAFF
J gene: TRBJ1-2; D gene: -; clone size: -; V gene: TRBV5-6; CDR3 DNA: TGTGCCAGCAGCTTGAGGACAGAAGCTAACTATGGCTACACCTTC; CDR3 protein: CASSLRTEANYGYTF
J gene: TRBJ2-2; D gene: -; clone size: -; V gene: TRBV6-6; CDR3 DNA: TGTGCCAGCATAGCCGCCGGTAACACCGGGGAGCTGTTTTTT; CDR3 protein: CASIAAGNTGELFF
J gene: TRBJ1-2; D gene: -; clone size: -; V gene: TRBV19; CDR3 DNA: TGTGCCAGTAGTCCCACCTGGGCGGGAGGGGACTATGGCTACACCTTC; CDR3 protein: CASSPTWAGGDYGYTF
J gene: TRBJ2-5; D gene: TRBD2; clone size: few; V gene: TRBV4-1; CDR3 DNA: TGCGCCAGCAGCCCAATAGATACTAGCGGGGTCCAAGAGACCCAGTACTTC; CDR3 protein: CASSPIDTSGVQETQYF
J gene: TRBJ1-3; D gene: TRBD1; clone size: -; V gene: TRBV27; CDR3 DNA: TGTGCCAGCAGTTCTACTCGGACAGGGGGCTTGGGGGGAAACACCATATATTTT; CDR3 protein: CASSSTRTGGLGGNTIYF
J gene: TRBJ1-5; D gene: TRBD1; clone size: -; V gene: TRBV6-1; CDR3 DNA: TGTGCCAGCAGTGAAGATTGGGACAGGTATCAGCCCCAGCATTTT; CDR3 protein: CASSEDWDRYQPQHF
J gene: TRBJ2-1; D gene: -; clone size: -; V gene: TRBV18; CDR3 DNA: TGTGCCAGCTCACTAAGAAGTGGGGGGTTCTCCTCAGGGGGGTTCTCCTACAATGAGCAGTTCTTC; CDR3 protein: CASSLRSGGFSSGGFSYNEQFF
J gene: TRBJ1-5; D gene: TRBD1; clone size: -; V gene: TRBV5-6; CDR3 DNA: TGTGCCAGCAGCTTGGAACCCGGGACAGGGCATACCAATCAGCCCCAGCATTTT; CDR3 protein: CASSLEPGTGHTNQPQHF
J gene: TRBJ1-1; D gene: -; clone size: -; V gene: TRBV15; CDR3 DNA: TGTGCCACCAGCAGGGGCCCATCCAGGAAAGCCCCTCCGACACAACAGAACACTGAAGCTTTCTTT; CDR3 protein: CATSRGPSRKAPPTQQNTEAFF
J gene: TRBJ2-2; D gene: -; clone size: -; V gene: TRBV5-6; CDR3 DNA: TGTGCCAGCAGCTTACAGGGGAACACCGGGGAGCTGTTTTTT; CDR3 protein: CASSLQGNTGELFF
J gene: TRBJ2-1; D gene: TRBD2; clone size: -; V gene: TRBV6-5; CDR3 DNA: TGTGCCAGCAGTTATTCAGGGCGGGGGGACGCCGAGGAGCAGTTCTTC; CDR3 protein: CASSYSGRGDAEEQFF
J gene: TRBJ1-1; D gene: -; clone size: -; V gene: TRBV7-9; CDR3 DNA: TGTGCCAGCAGCCTCGAAAAAACCCACCCAGGACAGTTGAACACTGAAGCTTTCTTT; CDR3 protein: CASSLEKTHPGQLNTEAFF
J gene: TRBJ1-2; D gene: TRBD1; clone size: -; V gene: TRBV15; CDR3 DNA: TGTGCCACCAGCAGAGCCTCCCCGACAGGGTTTAACTATGGCTACACCTTC; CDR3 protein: CATSRASPTGFNYGYTF
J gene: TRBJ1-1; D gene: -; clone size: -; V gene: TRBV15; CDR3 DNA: TGTGCCACCAGCAGAGCGGGCGGATTGCTCGCGGGTGCTCGCTCTGACACTGAAGCTTTCTTT; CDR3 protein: CATSRAGGLLAGARSDTEAFF
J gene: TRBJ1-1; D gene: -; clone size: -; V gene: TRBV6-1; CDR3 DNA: TGTGCCAGCAGTCCCAGAGGCATTCACACTGAAGCTTTCTTT; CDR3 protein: CASSPRGIHTEAFF
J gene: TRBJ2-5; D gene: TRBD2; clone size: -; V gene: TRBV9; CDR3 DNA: TGTGCCAGCAGCCCTGCGGGAGCAGGGAAGGGGAAAGCACGAGAGACCCAGTACTTC; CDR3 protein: CASSPAGAGKGKARETQYF
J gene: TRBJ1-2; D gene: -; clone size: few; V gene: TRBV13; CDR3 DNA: TGTGCCAGCAGCTTAACCCGACAGGCGGCGAGTGAAGGCTACACCTTC; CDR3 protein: CASSLTRQAASEGYTF
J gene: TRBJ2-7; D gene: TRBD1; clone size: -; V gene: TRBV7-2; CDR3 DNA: TGTGCCAGCAGCGAACGGACAGGTCTGGGCTCCTACGAGCAGTACTTC; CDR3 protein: CASSERTGLGSYEQYF
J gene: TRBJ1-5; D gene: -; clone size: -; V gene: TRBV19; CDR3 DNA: TGTGCCAGTAGTTCAACAAATCAGCCCCAGCATTTT; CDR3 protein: CASSSTNQPQHF
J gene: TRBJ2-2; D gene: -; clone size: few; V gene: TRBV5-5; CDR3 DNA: TGTGCCAGCAGCCGGACAGAGAACACCGGGGAGCTGTTTTTT; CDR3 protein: CASSRTENTGELFF
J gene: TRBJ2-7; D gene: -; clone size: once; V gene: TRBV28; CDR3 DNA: TGTGCCAGCAGTTTGGGGCGGAAGCAGTACTTC; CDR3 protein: CASSLGRKQYF
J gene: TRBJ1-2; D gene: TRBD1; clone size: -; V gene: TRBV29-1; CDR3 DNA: TGCAGCGTCCGACAGGGTGAGGACTATGGCTACACCTTC; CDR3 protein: CSVRQGEDYGYTF
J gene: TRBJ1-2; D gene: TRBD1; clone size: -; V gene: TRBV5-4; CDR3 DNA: TGTGCCAGCAGCCCTCGGACAGGGGGCTTCCACACCTTC; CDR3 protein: CASSPRTGGFHTF
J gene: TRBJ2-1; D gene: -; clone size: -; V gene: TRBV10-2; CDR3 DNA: TGCGCCAGCAGTGACCGAGGACTGATCCCCCTACTAGTCTCTCGCGGTGAGCAGTTCTTC; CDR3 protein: CASSDRGLIPLLVSRGEQFF
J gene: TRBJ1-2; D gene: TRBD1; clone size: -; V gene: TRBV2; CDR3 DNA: TGTGCCAGCAGTGAGCAGGGGGAAGGCTACACCTTC; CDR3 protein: CASSEQGEGYTF
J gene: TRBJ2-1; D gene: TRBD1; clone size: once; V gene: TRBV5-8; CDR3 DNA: TGTGCCAGCAGCTTGTGTGGACAGGTATATCGCAATCGCAATGAGCAGTTCTTC; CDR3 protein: CASSLCGQVYRNRNEQFF
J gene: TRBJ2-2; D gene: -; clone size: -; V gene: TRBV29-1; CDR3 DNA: TGCAGCGTTGAACGAGGGGGAACCGGGGAGCTGTTTTTT; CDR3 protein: CSVERGGTGELFF
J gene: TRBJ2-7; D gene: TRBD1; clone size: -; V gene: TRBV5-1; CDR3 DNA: TGCGCCAGCAGCTTGCTGGGACAGGACGAGCAGTACTTC; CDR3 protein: CASSLLGQDEQYF
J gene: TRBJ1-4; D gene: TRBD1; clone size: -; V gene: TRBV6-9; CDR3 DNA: TGTGCCACCCCGGACAGGGGATGCATTAATGAAAAACTGTTTTTT; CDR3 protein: CATPDRGCINEKLFF
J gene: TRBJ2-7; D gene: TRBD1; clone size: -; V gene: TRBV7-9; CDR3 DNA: TGTGCCAGCAGCTTGACTAAAACAGGGGGGAAGTACTTC; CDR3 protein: CASSLTKTGGKYF
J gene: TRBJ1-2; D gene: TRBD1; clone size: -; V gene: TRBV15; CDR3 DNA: TGTGCCACCAGCAGGACCGGGACAGGGCGTTTGGTCGATGGCTACACCTTC; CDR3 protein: CATSRTGTGRLVDGYTF
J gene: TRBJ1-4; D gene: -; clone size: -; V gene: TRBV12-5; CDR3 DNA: TGTGCTAGTGGTTTGGTACGGATGGGGGGGAAAGGGGAAAAACTGTTTTTT; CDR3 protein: CASGLVRMGGKGEKLFF
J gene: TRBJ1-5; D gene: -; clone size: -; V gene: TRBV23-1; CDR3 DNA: TGCGCCCCTCTTGGGGTCCGGGGGCAGCCCCAGCATTTT; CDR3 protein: CAPLGVRGQPQHF
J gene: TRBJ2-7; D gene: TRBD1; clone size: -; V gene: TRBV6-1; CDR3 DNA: TGTGCCAGCAGTGCGATCTGGGACAGGGGTCAGTCGGATAGCTCCTACGAGCAGTACTTC; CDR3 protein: CASSAIWDRGQSDSSYEQYF
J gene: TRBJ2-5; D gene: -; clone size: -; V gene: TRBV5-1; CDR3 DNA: TGCGCCAGCAGCTTGGCCCTTTCCGGGGACAACCAAGAGACCCAGTACTTC; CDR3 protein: CASSLALSGDNQETQYF
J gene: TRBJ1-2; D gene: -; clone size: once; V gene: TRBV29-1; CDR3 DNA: TGCAGCGTTGAAGATCTTGGCGGGGAGCCCTCCTATGGCTACACCTTC; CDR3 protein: CSVEDLGGEPSYGYTF
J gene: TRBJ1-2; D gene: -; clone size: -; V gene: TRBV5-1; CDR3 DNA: TGCGCCAGCAGCTTGTTTCGGGGGAAGGGCAACTATGGCTACACCTTC; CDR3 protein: CASSLFRGKGNYGYTF